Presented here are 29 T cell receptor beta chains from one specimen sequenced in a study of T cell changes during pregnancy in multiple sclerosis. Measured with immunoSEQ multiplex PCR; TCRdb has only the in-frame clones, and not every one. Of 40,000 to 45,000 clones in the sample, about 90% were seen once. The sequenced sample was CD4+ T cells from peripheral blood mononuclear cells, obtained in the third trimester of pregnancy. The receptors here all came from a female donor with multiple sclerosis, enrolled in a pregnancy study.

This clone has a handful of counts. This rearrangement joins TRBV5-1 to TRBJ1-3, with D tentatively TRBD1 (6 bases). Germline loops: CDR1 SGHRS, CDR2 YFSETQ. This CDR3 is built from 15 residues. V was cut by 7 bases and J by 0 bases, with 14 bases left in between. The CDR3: CASARDTDSGNTIYF. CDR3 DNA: TGCGCCAGCGCCCGGGACACCGACTCTGGAAACACCATATATTTT.

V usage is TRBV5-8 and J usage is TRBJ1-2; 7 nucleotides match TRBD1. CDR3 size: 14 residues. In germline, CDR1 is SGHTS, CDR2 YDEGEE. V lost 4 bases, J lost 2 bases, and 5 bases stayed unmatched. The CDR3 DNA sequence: TGTGCCAGCAGCCTGACAGGGTTGAACTATGGCTACACCTTC. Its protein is CASSLTGLNYGYTF.

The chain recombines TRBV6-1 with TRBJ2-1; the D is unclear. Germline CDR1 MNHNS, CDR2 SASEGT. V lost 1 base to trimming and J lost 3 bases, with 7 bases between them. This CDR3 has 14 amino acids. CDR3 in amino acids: CASSEVRGYNEQFF. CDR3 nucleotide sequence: TGTGCCAGCAGTGAAGTTCGCGGCTACAATGAGCAGTTCTTC.

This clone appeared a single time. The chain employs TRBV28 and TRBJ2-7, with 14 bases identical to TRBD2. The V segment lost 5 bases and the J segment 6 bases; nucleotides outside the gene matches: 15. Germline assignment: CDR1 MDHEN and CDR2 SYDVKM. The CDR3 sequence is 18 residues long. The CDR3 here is CASSPIGTSGRVGREQYF. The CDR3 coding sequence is TGTGCCAGCAGTCCTATAGGGACTAGCGGGAGAGTAGGACGCGAGCAGTACTTC.

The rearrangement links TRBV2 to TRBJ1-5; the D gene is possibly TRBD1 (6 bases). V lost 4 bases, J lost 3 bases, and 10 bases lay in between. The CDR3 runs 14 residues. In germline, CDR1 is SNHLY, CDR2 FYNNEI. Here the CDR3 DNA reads TGTGCCAGCAGTGGTCGGGGGGCCAATCAGCCCCAGCATTTT. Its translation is CASSGRGANQPQHF.

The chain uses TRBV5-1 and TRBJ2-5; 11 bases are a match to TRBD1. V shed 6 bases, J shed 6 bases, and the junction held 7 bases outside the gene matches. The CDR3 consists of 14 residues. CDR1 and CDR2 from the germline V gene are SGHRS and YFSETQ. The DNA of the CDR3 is TGCGCCAGCAAGATGGACAGGGGGCTGCAGACCCAGTACTTC. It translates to CASKMDRGLQTQYF.

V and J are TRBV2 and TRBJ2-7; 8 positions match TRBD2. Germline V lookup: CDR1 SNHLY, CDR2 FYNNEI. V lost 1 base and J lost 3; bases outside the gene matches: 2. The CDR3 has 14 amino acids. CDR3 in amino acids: CASSEGAGVYEQYF. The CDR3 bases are TGTGCCAGCAGTGAAGGAGCGGGAGTCTACGAGCAGTACTTC. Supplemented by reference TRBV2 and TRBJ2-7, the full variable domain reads EPEVTQTPSHQVTQMGQEVILRCVPISNHLYFYWYRQILGQKVEFLVSFYNNEISEKSEIFDDQFSVERPDGSNFTLKIRSTKLEDSAMYFCASSEGAGVYEQYFGPGTRLTVT.

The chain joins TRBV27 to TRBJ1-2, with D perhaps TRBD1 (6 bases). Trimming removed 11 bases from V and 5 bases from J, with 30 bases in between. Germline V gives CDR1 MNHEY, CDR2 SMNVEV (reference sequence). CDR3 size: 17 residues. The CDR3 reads CAANLTGTPKMRYGYTF. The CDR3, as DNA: TGTGCCGCAAACTTAACCGGGACACCTAAGATGAGGTATGGCTACACCTTC.

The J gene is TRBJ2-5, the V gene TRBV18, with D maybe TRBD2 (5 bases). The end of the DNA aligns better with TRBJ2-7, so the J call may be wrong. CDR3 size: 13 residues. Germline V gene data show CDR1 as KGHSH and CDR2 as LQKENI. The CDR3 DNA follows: TGTGCCAGCTCACCGGCTGTCGGGAACGAGCAGTACTTC. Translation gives CASSPAVGNEQYF.

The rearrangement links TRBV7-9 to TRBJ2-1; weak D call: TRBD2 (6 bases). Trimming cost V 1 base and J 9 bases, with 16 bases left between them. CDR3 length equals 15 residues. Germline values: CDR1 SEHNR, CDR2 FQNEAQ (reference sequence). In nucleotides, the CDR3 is TGTGCCAGCAGCTTAGTAGCCGGGAGTGGGACTGAGCAGTTCTTC. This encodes CASSLVAGSGTEQFF.

Here the CDR3 reads CSVEVGALHYEQYF. DNA of the CDR3: TGCAGCGTTGAAGTAGGAGCGCTCCACTACGAGCAGTACTTC. The chain links TRBV29-1 to TRBJ2-7; no clear D gene. The CDR3 length is 14 residues. Trimming removed 1 base from V and 3 bases from J, with 13 bases in between. From germline, CDR1 is SQVTM and CDR2 ANQGSEA.

CDR3 DNA sequence: TGTGCCATGGCAGGGGATTCCTCAGATACGCAGTATTTT. The encoded protein is CAMAGDSSDTQYF. The chain recombines TRBV10-3 with TRBJ2-3; TRBD1 might be the D (6 bases). Germline loops: CDR1 ENHRY, CDR2 SYGVKD. The CDR3 has 13 residues. V lost 9 bases and J 4 bases, leaving 14 bases between the germline ends.

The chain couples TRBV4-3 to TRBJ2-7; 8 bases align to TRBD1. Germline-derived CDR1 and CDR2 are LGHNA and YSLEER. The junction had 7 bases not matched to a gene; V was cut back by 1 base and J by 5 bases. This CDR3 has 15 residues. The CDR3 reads CASSQGGQGLNEQYF. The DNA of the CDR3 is TGCGCCAGCAGCCAAGGAGGACAGGGACTCAACGAGCAGTACTTC.

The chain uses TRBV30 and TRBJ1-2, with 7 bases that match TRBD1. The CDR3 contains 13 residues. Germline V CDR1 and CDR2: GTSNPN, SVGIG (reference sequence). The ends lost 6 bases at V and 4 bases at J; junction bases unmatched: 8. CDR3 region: CACNNRGRYGYTF. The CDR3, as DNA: TGTGCCTGCAACAACAGGGGTCGCTATGGCTACACCTTC.

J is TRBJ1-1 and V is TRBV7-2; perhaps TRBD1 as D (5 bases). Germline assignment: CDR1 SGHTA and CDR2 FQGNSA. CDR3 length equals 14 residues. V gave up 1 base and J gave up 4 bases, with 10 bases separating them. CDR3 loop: CASSLEPGGTEAFF. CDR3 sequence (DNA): TGTGCCAGCAGCTTAGAACCGGGGGGCACTGAAGCTTTCTTT.

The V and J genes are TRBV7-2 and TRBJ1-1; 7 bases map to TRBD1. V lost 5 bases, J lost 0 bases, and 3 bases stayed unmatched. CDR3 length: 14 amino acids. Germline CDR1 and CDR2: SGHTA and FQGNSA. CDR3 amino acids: CASSPGTVNTEAFF. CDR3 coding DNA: TGTGCCAGCAGCCCCGGGACAGTGAACACTGAAGCTTTCTTT.

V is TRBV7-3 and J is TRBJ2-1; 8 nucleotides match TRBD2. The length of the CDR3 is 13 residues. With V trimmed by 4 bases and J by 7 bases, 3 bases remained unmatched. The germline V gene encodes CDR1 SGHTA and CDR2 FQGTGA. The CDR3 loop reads CASSWTSRNEQFF. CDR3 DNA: TGTGCCAGCAGCTGGACTAGCAGGAATGAGCAGTTCTTC.

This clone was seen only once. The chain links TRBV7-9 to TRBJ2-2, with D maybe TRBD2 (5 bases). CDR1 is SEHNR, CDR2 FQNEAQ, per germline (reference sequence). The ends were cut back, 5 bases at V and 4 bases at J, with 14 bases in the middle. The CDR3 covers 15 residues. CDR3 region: CASSPELATTGELFF. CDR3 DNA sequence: TGTGCCAGCAGCCCAGAGCTAGCAACCACCGGGGAGCTGTTTTTT.

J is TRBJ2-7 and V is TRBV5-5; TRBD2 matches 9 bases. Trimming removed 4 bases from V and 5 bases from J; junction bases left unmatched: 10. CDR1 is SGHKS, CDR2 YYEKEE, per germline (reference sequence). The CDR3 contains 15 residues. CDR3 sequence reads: CASSTSGTSTHEQYF. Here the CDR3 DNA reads TGTGCCAGCAGCACCTCCGGGACTAGCACTCACGAGCAGTACTTC.

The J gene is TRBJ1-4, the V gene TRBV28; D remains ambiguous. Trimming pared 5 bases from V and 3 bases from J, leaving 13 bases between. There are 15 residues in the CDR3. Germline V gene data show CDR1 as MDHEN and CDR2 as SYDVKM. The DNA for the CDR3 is TGTGCCAGCAGTCTTTACGGTTCCTCTAATGAAAAACTGTTTTTT. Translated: CASSLYGSSNEKLFF.

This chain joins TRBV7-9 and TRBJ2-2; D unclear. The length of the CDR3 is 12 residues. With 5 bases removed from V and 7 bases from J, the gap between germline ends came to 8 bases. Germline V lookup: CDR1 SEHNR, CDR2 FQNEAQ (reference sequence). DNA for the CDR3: TGTGCCAGCAGCCCGCCCGGCGGGGAGCTGTTTTTT. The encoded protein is CASSPPGGELFF.

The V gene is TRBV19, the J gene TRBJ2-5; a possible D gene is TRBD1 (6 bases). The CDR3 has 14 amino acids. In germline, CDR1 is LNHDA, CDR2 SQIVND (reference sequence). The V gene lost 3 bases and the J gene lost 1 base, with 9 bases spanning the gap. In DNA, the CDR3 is TGTGCCAGTAGTATTGGACAGTTCCAAGAGACCCAGTACTTC. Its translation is CASSIGQFQETQYF.

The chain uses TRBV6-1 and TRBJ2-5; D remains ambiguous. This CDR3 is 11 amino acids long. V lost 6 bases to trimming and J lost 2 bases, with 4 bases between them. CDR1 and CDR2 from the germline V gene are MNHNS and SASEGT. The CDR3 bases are TGTGCCAGCAGGGCACAAGAGACCCAGTACTTC. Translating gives CASRAQETQYF.

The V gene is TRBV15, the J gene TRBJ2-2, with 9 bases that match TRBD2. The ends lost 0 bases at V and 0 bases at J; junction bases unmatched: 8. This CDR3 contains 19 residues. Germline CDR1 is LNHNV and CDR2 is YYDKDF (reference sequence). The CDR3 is CATSRDHPGLAANTGELFF. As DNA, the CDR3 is TGTGCCACCAGCAGAGATCATCCGGGACTAGCTGCGAACACCGGGGAGCTGTTTTTT.

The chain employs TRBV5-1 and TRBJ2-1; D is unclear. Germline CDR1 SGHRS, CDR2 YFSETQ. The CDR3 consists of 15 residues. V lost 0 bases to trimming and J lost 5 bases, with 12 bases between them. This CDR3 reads CASSLVVGQDNEQFF. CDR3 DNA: TGCGCCAGCAGCTTGGTAGTAGGTCAGGACAATGAGCAGTTCTTC.

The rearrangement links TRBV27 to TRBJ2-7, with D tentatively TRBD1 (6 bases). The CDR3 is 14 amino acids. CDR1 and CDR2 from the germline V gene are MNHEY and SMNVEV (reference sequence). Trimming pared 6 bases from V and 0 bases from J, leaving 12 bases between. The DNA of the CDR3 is TGTGCCAGCAGCCCCCGGACAGCCTCCTACGAGCAGTACTTC. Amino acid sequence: CASSPRTASYEQYF.

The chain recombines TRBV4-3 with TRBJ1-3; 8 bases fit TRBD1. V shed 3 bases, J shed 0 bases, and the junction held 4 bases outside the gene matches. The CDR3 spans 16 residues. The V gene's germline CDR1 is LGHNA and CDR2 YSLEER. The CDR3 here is CASSQLTGGSGNTIYF. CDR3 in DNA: TGCGCCAGCAGCCAGCTAACAGGGGGCTCTGGAAACACCATATATTTT.

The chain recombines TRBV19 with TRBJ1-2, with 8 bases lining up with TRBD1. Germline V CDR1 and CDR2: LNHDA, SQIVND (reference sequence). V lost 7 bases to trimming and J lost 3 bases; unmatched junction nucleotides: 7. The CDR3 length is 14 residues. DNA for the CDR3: TGTGCCAGTACTAAGACAGGGGTCTACTATGGCTACACCTTC. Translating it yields CASTKTGVYYGYTF.

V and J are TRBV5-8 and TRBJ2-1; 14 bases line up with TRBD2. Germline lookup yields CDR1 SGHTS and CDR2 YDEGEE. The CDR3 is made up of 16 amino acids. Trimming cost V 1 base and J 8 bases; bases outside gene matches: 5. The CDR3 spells CASSLLGLAGVDEQFF. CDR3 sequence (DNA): TGTGCCAGCAGCTTGTTGGGACTAGCGGGAGTTGATGAGCAGTTCTTC.